These 18 T cell receptor beta chains were all obtained from the same sample, sequenced in a study of blood T cell repertoires in COVID-19. This table comes from immunoSEQ multiplex PCR, and its TCRdb copy is limited to in-frame clones, with some not included. The table records about 480,000 clones, about 91% of them present only once. Material for sequencing was peripheral blood. The source of these receptors is a woman between 50 and 59 years old with COVID-19, enrolled during active disease.

V and J are TRBV6-5 and TRBJ1-1, with TRBD1 identical over 9 bases. This CDR3 region has 15 residues. J gave up 3 bases and V 5 bases, and 7 bases lay outside the gene matches. CDR1 and CDR2 (germline): MNHEY, SVGAGI. CDR3 region: CASSRTGVRHTEAFF. The CDR3 DNA reads as TGTGCCAGCAGTCGGACAGGGGTACGGCACACTGAAGCTTTCTTT.

This clone was found a few times. The chain combines TRBV7-2 with TRBJ2-7, with TRBD1 as a possible D gene (5 bases). V lost 2 bases, J lost 6 bases, and 11 bases lay in between. Germline V gene sequence: CDR1 SGHTA, CDR2 FQGNSA. The CDR3 is 13 amino acids. In DNA, the CDR3 is TGTGCCAGCAGCTTACAGGGATTAGGCGAGCAGTACTTC. Amino acid sequence: CASSLQGLGEQYF.

The rearrangement joins TRBV5-5 to TRBJ1-1; 8 nucleotides line up with TRBD1. V shed 3 bases, J shed 7 bases, and the junction held 5 bases outside the gene matches. Germline V gene data show CDR1 as SGHKS and CDR2 as YYEKEE (reference sequence). This CDR3 has 13 residues. This CDR3 is CASSSPGQDEAFF. DNA for the CDR3: TGTGCCAGCAGCTCCCCGGGACAGGATGAAGCTTTCTTT.

CDR3 sequence reads: CASSQLDRSSYEQYF. Here the CDR3 DNA reads TGTGCCAGCAGCCAATTGGACAGGAGCTCCTACGAGCAGTACTTC. V usage is TRBV7-9 and J usage is TRBJ2-7; TRBD1 matches 7 bases. Germline V gene lookup returns CDR1 SEHNR and CDR2 FQNEAQ (reference sequence). The ends lost 5 bases at V and 0 bases at J; junction bases unmatched: 7. The CDR3 has 15 amino acids. The whole variable domain, filled in from reference TRBV7-9 and TRBJ2-7, reads DTGVSQNPRHKITKRGQNVTFRCDPISEHNRLYWYRQTLGQGPEFLTYFQNEAQLEKSRLLSDRFSAERPKGSFSTLEIQRTEQGDSAMYLCASSQLDRSSYEQYFGPGTRLTVT.

The V call is TRBV10-3, the J call TRBJ1-2; D uncertain. This CDR3 has 16 residues. V shed 4 bases and J shed 0 bases, with 15 bases lying between them. Germline CDR1 and CDR2: ENHRY and SYGVKD. The CDR3 DNA follows: TGTGCCATCAGTGTTAGGACGGAGGAAGCTAACTATGGCTACACCTTC. This translates into CAISVRTEEANYGYTF.

This rearrangement joins TRBV2 to TRBJ1-5, with 8 bases identical to TRBD1. The germline gives CDR1 SNHLY, CDR2 FYNNEI. Trimming removed 7 bases from V and 2 bases from J; junction bases left unmatched: 1. The CDR3 runs 13 residues. Written as DNA, the CDR3 is TGTGCCAGCAAACAGGGGGGCAATCAGCCCCAGCATTTT. This sequence encodes CASKQGGNQPQHF. Full variable domain (missing parts from reference TRBV2 and TRBJ1-5): EPEVTQTPSHQVTQMGQEVILRCVPISNHLYFYWYRQILGQKVEFLVSFYNNEISEKSEIFDDQFSVERPDGSNFTLKIRSTKLEDSAMYFCASKQGGNQPQHFGDGTRLSIL.

The V gene is TRBV10-3, the J gene TRBJ1-2; a possible D gene is TRBD1 (5 bases). The CDR3 sequence is 18 residues long. Trimming shortened V by 1 base and J by 5 bases, and 23 bases separated the two germline ends. Germline values: CDR1 ENHRY, CDR2 SYGVKD. The CDR3 reads CAISEYDAGSPTNYGYTF. The CDR3 DNA is TGTGCCATCAGTGAGTATGACGCAGGGTCCCCTACGAATTATGGCTACACCTTC.

The chain combines TRBV6-5 with TRBJ1-4; tentatively, D is TRBD1 (5 bases). The CDR3 consists of 15 residues. V lost 2 bases to trimming and J lost 5 bases, with 12 bases between them. The germline V gene has CDR1 MNHEY and CDR2 SVGAGI. CDR3 amino acids: CASSYRGTGNEKLFF. In nucleotides, the CDR3 is TGTGCCAGCAGTTACCGCGGGACCGGAAATGAAAAACTGTTTTTT.

As regards this clone: The sample has other DNA sequences that encode this CDR3 too. The rearrangement uses TRBV5-1 and TRBJ1-2; D unclear. The CDR3 length is 13 residues. Trimming cost V 0 bases and J 3 bases, with 6 bases left between them. Germline V CDR1 and CDR2: SGHRS, YFSETQ. The CDR3 nucleotides are TGCGCCAGCAGCTTGGGAGGTGACTATGGCTACACCTTC. Protein: CASSLGGDYGYTF.

The chain carries TRBV28 and TRBJ2-7; tentative D call: TRBD1 (5 bases). The germline V and J ends were trimmed by 5 bases and 5 bases, with 10 bases remaining between them. Germline loops: CDR1 MDHEN, CDR2 SYDVKM. This CDR3 has 12 residues. The CDR3: CASSQGADEQYF. Here the CDR3 DNA reads TGTGCCAGCAGTCAAGGGGCAGACGAGCAGTACTTC.

The V gene is TRBV6-4, the J gene TRBJ1-2, with 7 bases lining up with TRBD1. The CDR3 has 12 amino acids. Germline assignment: CDR1 MRHNA and CDR2 SNTAGT. With 4 bases clipped from V and 7 bases from J, the junction kept 3 bases outside the gene matches. CDR3 DNA: TGTGCCAGCAGTGGACAGGGAGGTGGCTACACCTTC. Its protein is CASSGQGGGYTF.

A few counts support this clone. The chain links TRBV5-1 to TRBJ1-2; D is perhaps TRBD1 (5 bases). Germline values: CDR1 SGHRS, CDR2 YFSETQ. This CDR3 region has 12 residues. Trimming stripped 6 bases from V and 7 bases from J, with 13 bases between. In DNA form, the CDR3 reads TGCGCCAGCACCTTAAATCAGGGTGGCTACACCTTC. This encodes CASTLNQGGYTF.

Concerning this clone: In the same sample, other DNA sequences code for this CDR3. This chain connects TRBV9 to TRBJ2-3; D uncertain. V gave up 0 bases and J gave up 2 bases, with 4 bases separating them. Germline V gene lookup returns CDR1 SGDLS and CDR2 YYNGEE. The CDR3 spans 13 residues. The CDR3 DNA reads TGTGCCAGCAGCGTAGGAGACACAGATACGCAGTATTTT. Its translation is CASSVGDTDTQYF.

V and J are TRBV27 and TRBJ2-4; D is uncertain. This CDR3 is built from 15 residues. The V and J ends lost 0 bases and 0 bases respectively, with 6 bases between them. Germline values: CDR1 MNHEY, CDR2 SMNVEV (reference sequence). DNA for the CDR3: TGTGCCAGCAGTTTATCCTCCCTAGCCAAAAACATTCAGTACTTC. Its protein is CASSLSSLAKNIQYF.

Of note for this clone: An end of the junction does not agree with germline; a read error may underlie this. The DNA for the CDR3 is TGTGCCAGCAGCCAAGAATCCTCGGGGCAGGGGTTTCAGCAAGACTTC. Protein product: CASSQESSGQGFQQDF. The V and J genes are TRBV4-2 and TRBJ1-2; D possibly corresponds to TRBD1 (6 bases). The germline V gene has CDR1 LGHNA and CDR2 YNFKEQ. This CDR3 has 16 residues.

This clone was observed a few times. This sequence joins TRBV30 and TRBJ1-2; TRBD1 might be the D (5 bases). The CDR3 contains 14 residues. Germline V lookup: CDR1 GTSNPN, CDR2 SVGIG (reference sequence). With 2 bases removed from V and 8 bases from J, the gap between germline ends came to 18 bases. CDR3: CAWSPTGIKVGYTF. CDR3 sequence (DNA): TGTGCCTGGAGTCCTACAGGAATTAAGGTCGGCTACACCTTC.

The chain links TRBV10-1 to TRBJ2-7; the match to TRBD2 covers 7 bases. From germline, CDR1 is WNHNN and CDR2 SYGVQD (reference sequence). The CDR3 extends over 15 amino acids. The trim removed 2 bases at V and 4 bases at J, leaving 8 bases unmatched. The CDR3 nucleotides are TGCGCCAGCAGTGAGATATCTAGCGGTTCGTACGAGCAGTACTTC. This encodes CASSEISSGSYEQYF.

The chain couples TRBV6-6 to TRBJ2-7; D is perhaps TRBD1 (6 bases). V lost 1 base to trimming and J lost 2 bases, with 12 bases between them. Looked up from germline, CDR1 is MNHNY and CDR2 is SVGAGI (reference sequence). CDR3 length: 15 residues. In nucleotides, the CDR3 is TGTGCCAGCAGTTACTACAGGGTCCCCCCCTACGAGCAGTACTTC. As protein: CASSYYRVPPYEQYF.